Sequencing of this TCR beta chain was carried out in a study of PD-1 blockade in classical Hodgkin lymphoma. Study conclusions and caveats: Patients starting nivolumab less than 1 year after ASCT had lower diversity and were excluded from later analyses. It was reported that newly diagnosed patients had less baseline TCR diversity than healthy donors.

Germline V gene lookup returns CDR1 SGHAT and CDR2 FQNNGV. Trimming stripped 1 base from V and 7 bases from J, with 16 bases between. CDR3 size: 15 residues. All patients relapsed after autologous stem cell transplantation, and brentuximab vedotin exposure varied. Sequencing used immunoSEQ multiplex PCR; TCRdb keeps in-frame clones, though not all of them. The profile shows about 90,000 clones, approximately 89% of them singletons. In its sample, this clone was seen once. Its antigen is still unknown. The receptor was derived from a human donor with classical Hodgkin lymphoma. J is TRBJ1-2 and V is TRBV11-2; D not certain. Specimen: peripheral blood mononuclear cells (PBMCs), collected before the second cycle of nivolumab. The CDR3 loop is CASSLVRGLTGGYTF. CDR3 nucleotides: TGTGCCAGCAGCTTAGTCAGAGGGCTCACCGGTGGCTACACCTTC. The complete variable domain, with remaining parts taken from reference TRBV11-2 and TRBJ1-2, reads EAGVAQSPRYKIIEKRQSVAFWCNPISGHATLYWYQQILGQGPKLLIQFQNNGVVDDSQLPKDRFSAERLKGVDSTLKIQPAKLEDSAVYLCASSLVRGLTGGYTFGSGTRLTVV.